Here is one T cell receptor beta chain with its context. There is no known antigen for this receptor. One base away there is no much larger clone; base qualities are not given. The CDR3 spans 13 residues, from the cysteine through the phenylalanine. Of all the DNA, just the CDR3 is kept, 39 bases in frame from base 1. V is pared back by 3 bases and J by 7 bases, with 10 bases lying between the germline termini. This entry belongs to a study of blood T cell repertoires in COVID-19 (dated by TCRdb to about 2020). Some background on the complete study: Collaborator samples came from the United States, Italy and Spain and covered acute and convalescent phases of COVID-19. The sample metadata nearly always contained a de-identified subject ID, COVID-19 status, age in years and sex. A freely available public database, intended as a resource for researchers studying the immune response to SARS-CoV-2, is where the repertoires were released. Subjects who had been exposed to COVID-19, were actively infected with it, or had recovered from it provided the deeply sampled blood TCRbeta repertoires that made up the dataset. The samples were drawn from the first 160 participants of the ongoing ImmuneRACE study and from 1,254 subjects provided by 6 global collaborators. The prospective study material was composed of cDNA or gDNA derived from T cells, B-cell-depleted T cells, or PBMCs. HLA class I and class II types, where available, came from metadata supplied by the sample provider rather than from assay-based typing.

One collaborating source in Seattle enrolled patients while the patients were actively infected and followed the patients over time throughout the course of disease. Each collaborating institution followed its own protocols to collect whole blood in K2EDTA tubes. For TCRbeta analysis, collaborators shipped samples in one of three forms: frozen whole blood, isolated PBMCs, or DNA extracted from either of those sample types. TCRbeta CDR3 regions were amplified from genomic DNA by means of the immunoSEQ Assay, a bias-controlled multiplex PCR. Under the source paper's analysis protocol: The number of nucleated cells in each sample was estimated from the amplification of reference gene primers within the assay. To quantify the absolute abundance of each unique TCRbeta CDR3 rearrangement, sequence reads were collapsed and filtered. For each sample, productive Simpson clonality was calculated as the square root of Simpson's diversity index across productive rearrangements. TCRdb provides this immuneACCESS table in a form limited to in-frame rearrangements. Some clones are lacking; in checked studies, under half of them reflect an unresolved V gene, and why the rest are absent is not known. The DNA gave D and trimming, while V, J and clone size come from that table. The table for this sample lists approximately 300,000 clones; 90% of them were counted only once. The ten largest clonotypes hold approximately 6.8% of the sample.

General conclusions and limits of the study: How much clinical and demographic metadata was included differed by source and by participant, and the metadata was provided uncurated.

The sequence derives from a woman in her twenties or thirties with COVID-19, enrolled during active disease. The sequence is built from TRBV12-3 or TRBV12-4 and TRBJ1-5; the best D guess is TRBD1, with 5 bases matching. Sequencing used peripheral blood. The DNA sequence reads TGTGCCAGCAGTTTTTCAGGGTGGCAGCCCCAGCATTTT. It codes for CASSFSGWQPQHF.